Presented here are 29 T cell receptor beta chains from one specimen sequenced in a study of beta chain features in type 1 diabetes. Expressed TCRB transcripts were sequenced after all isolated RNA was converted to cDNA. TCRdb keeps only in-frame clones here, not all; method: immunoSEQ multiplex PCR. The sample includes some 150,000 clones, 9.5% to 10% of them seen just once. Source material: central memory CD4+ T cells from blood. The receptors were gathered from a woman aged 40 to 50 in good health.

This clone was seen only a few times. The chain is built from TRBV4-3 and TRBJ1-1, with 7 bases that match TRBD1. CDR3 length: 14 amino acids. Trimming took 4 bases from V and 4 from J; bases not matched to a gene: 6. Germline V gene lookup returns CDR1 LGHNA and CDR2 YSLEER. CDR3 region: CASSLTGVSTEAFF. In nucleotides, the CDR3 is TGCGCCAGCAGCCTTACAGGGGTGAGCACTGAAGCTTTCTTT.

This sequence joins TRBV18 and TRBJ1-5; D may be TRBD1 (5 bases). Trimming cost V 0 bases and J 1 base, with 7 bases left between them. The CDR3 loop spans 15 amino acids. Germline V CDR1 and CDR2: KGHSH, LQKENI. The CDR3 is CASSPPGGSNQPQHF. The DNA for the CDR3 is TGTGCCAGCTCACCACCGGGGGGAAGCAATCAGCCCCAGCATTTT.

V gene TRBV18 combines with J gene TRBJ2-7; D is possibly TRBD1 (7 bases). The V and J ends lost 0 bases and 0 bases respectively, with 15 bases between them. In germline, CDR1 is KGHSH, CDR2 LQKENI. This CDR3 contains 17 residues. CDR3 loop: CASSPPAGGTSSYEQYF. As DNA, the CDR3 is TGTGCCAGCTCACCACCGGCAGGGGGGACCTCCTCCTACGAGCAGTACTTC.

This clone has just a few counts. This chain uses TRBV11-2 with TRBJ2-3; TRBD2 agrees at 10 bases. V trimming: 4 bases; J trimming: 1 base; junction bases outside the gene matches: 2. From germline, CDR1 is SGHAT and CDR2 FQNNGV. The CDR3 is 15 residues long. The CDR3 protein is CASSSGLAGTDTQYF. The CDR3 coding sequence is TGTGCCAGCAGCTCAGGACTAGCGGGCACAGATACGCAGTATTTT.

There are a few counts of this clone. The V gene is TRBV13, the J gene TRBJ2-2; D not certain. CDR1 is PRHDT and CDR2 is FYEKMQ in the germline V gene (reference sequence). The length of the CDR3 is 17 residues. Trimming cost V 0 bases and J 1 base, with 12 bases left between them. Here the CDR3 reads CASSLGRAGLNTGELFF. CDR3 DNA: TGTGCCAGCAGCTTAGGCCGCGCAGGATTGAACACCGGGGAGCTGTTTTTT.

Ten or more counts support this clone. The chain is built from TRBV19 and TRBJ2-7; 9 bases agree with TRBD1. The CDR3 loop spans 14 amino acids. V dropped 5 bases and J dropped 5; count of bases not matched to a gene: 7. Germline V gene lookup returns CDR1 LNHDA and CDR2 SQIVND (reference sequence). CDR3 sequence (DNA): TGTGCCAGTAGTGCCAGGACAGGGGCCAACGAGCAGTACTTC. The encoded protein is CASSARTGANEQYF.

Comment on this clone: Additional DNA sequences in this sample encode the identical CDR3. This rearrangement joins TRBV5-1 to TRBJ2-1; 8 nucleotides match TRBD2. The V gene end was trimmed by 1 base and the J gene end by 1 base; junction bases not matched to a gene: 7. The CDR3 sequence is 17 residues long. Germline loops: CDR1 SGHRS, CDR2 YFSETQ. The DNA for the CDR3 is TGCGCCAGCAGCTTGCAAGGCGGGGGGCTTTCCTACAATGAGCAGTTCTTC. Residues: CASSLQGGGLSYNEQFF.

This clone was observed a few times. The chain has TRBV7-9 and TRBJ2-1; a possible D gene is TRBD1 (5 bases). The V and J ends lost 5 bases and 12 bases respectively, with 20 bases between them. CDR3 length equals 14 residues. The germline CDR1 and CDR2 sequences are SEHNR and FQNEAQ (reference sequence). The CDR3, as DNA: TGTGCCAGCAGCCTCCTTTCCTGGGGAAGGGGGCAGTTCTTC. Encoded protein: CASSLLSWGRGQFF.

This clone was picked up a small number of times. The V and J genes are TRBV14 and TRBJ2-5, with no clear D. This CDR3 region has 13 residues. V lost 1 base, J lost 5 bases, and 8 bases lay in between. Germline V gene lookup returns CDR1 SGHDN and CDR2 FVKESK. The CDR3 DNA is TGTGCCAGCAGCCAAGGCCCGCGGGAGACCCAGTACTTC. Its translation is CASSQGPRETQYF.

The CDR3 loop is CASSRGTGYTF. CDR3 in DNA: TGTGCCAGCAGCCGGGGGACGGGCTACACCTTC. The chain recombines TRBV9 with TRBJ1-2; weak D call: TRBD1 (5 bases). The CDR3 totals 11 residues. With 4 bases removed from V and 8 bases from J, the gap between germline ends came to 9 bases. Germline V lookup: CDR1 SGDLS, CDR2 YYNGEE.

The table lists this clone with a few counts. The chain joins TRBV13 to TRBJ2-3; TRBD2 matches at 8 bases. V lost 7 bases and J lost 1; bases outside the gene matches: 13. The CDR3 is made up of 17 amino acids. Germline V lookup: CDR1 PRHDT, CDR2 FYEKMQ (reference sequence). CDR3 loop: CASTFRGGPGGTDTQYF. DNA for the CDR3: TGTGCCAGCACATTTCGGGGGGGCCCCGGGGGCACAGATACGCAGTATTTT.

This clone was seen more than once but under ten times. The CDR3 is CASGATVPSTDTQYF. CDR3 in DNA: TGCGCCAGCGGAGCTACTGTACCTAGCACAGATACGCAGTATTTT. The V call is TRBV5-1, the J call TRBJ2-3, with D uncertain. V lost 7 bases, J lost 0 bases, and 15 bases lay in between. This CDR3 comprises 15 residues. Germline assignment: CDR1 SGHRS and CDR2 YFSETQ.

The rearrangement links TRBV7-2 to TRBJ2-3; 8 bases fit TRBD1. The V and J ends lost 1 base and 6 bases, in that order; junction bases with no gene match: 12. Germline CDR1 SGHTA, CDR2 FQGNSA. The CDR3 is 17 amino acids. The CDR3 region has the DNA TGTGCCAGCAGCTTAGATCCCCTCCCGGGACAGGTTGATACGCAGTATTTT. Protein product: CASSLDPLPGQVDTQYF.

The rearrangement uses TRBV7-2 and TRBJ2-7; unclear D gene. The CDR3 is 19 residues long. The V gene lost 1 base and the J gene lost 2 bases, with 24 bases spanning the gap. Germline CDR1 and CDR2: SGHTA and FQGNSA. The CDR3 reads CASSLVDGLGSLPAYEQYF. The CDR3 nucleotides are TGTGCCAGCAGCTTAGTAGACGGTCTAGGCTCGCTCCCTGCCTACGAGCAGTACTTC.

This clone appeared a few times. The junction does not match germline at one end; this may be a read error. The chain recombines TRBV5-1 with TRBJ2-3; a weak D match, TRBD2 (6 bases). The CDR3 contains 11 residues. Germline V gene sequence: CDR1 SGHRS, CDR2 YFSETQ. The chain's CDR3 is CASSLGGTPNF. DNA for the CDR3: TGCGCCAGCAGCTTGGGAGGGACTCCGAATTTT.

This clone was detected only a few times. The V gene is TRBV4-2, the J gene TRBJ2-2; D gene unclear. The CDR3 is 15 amino acids. CDR1 is LGHNA, CDR2 YNFKEQ, per germline. The ends were cut back, 0 bases at V and 2 bases at J, with 7 bases in the middle. DNA of the CDR3: TGTGCCAGCAGCCAAGACTATGGTAACACCGGGGAGCTGTTTTTT. It is translated as CASSQDYGNTGELFF.

The chain joins TRBV7-2 to TRBJ2-5, with D hard to call. Germline lookup yields CDR1 SGHTA and CDR2 FQGNSA. The CDR3 length is 13 residues. The ends were cut back, 1 base at V and 7 bases at J, with 10 bases in the middle. CDR3 sequence reads: CASSLVRGGTQYF. In nucleotides, the CDR3 is TGTGCCAGCAGCTTAGTAAGAGGCGGGACCCAGTACTTC.

In its sample, this clone was seen once. The rearrangement links TRBV5-6 to TRBJ1-2, with D possibly TRBD1 on 6 matching bases. The CDR3 totals 13 residues. CDR1 SGHDT and CDR2 YYEEEE come from the germline V gene. Trimming cost V 6 bases and J 2 bases, with 11 bases left between them. The CDR3 bases are TGTGCCAGCACAAACACAGGGAACTATGGCTACACCTTC. It codes for CASTNTGNYGYTF.

V is TRBV25-1 and J is TRBJ1-1; D unresolved. The germline CDR1 and CDR2 sequences are MGHDK and SYGVNS. There are 14 residues in the CDR3. With 6 bases removed from V and 1 base from J, the gap between germline ends came to 12 bases. The CDR3 DNA reads as TGTGCCAGCAGCCCACGCTGGGCGAACACTGAAGCTTTCTTT. It is translated as CASSPRWANTEAFF.

This clone was counted between two and nine times. The chain carries TRBV11-2 and TRBJ1-6; TRBD1 might be the D (6 bases). V gave up 7 bases and J gave up 7 bases, with 11 bases separating them. The CDR3 extends over 13 amino acids. CDR1 is SGHAT, CDR2 FQNNGV, per germline. The CDR3 protein is CASKGGGNSPLHF. DNA of the CDR3: TGTGCCAGCAAGGGGGGGGGAAATTCACCCCTCCACTTT.

The chain uses TRBV7-2 and TRBJ1-1; tentative D call: TRBD1 (5 bases). Trimming shortened V by 5 bases and J by 1 base, and 11 bases separated the two germline ends. The CDR3 sequence is 14 residues long. The germline CDR1 and CDR2 sequences are SGHTA and FQGNSA. The CDR3 sequence: CASSAQQANTEAFF. The CDR3 bases are TGTGCCAGCAGCGCCCAACAGGCGAACACTGAAGCTTTCTTT.

V gene TRBV7-2 combines with J gene TRBJ2-7, with no clear D. This CDR3 comprises 15 residues. The V end was cut by 4 bases, the J end by 4 bases, with 17 bases between. Looked up from germline, CDR1 is SGHTA and CDR2 is FQGNSA. The CDR3 DNA sequence: TGTGCCAGCAGCTCCTTGGCAGGCACCACATACGAGCAGTACTTC. Translating gives CASSSLAGTTYEQYF. The full variable domain, completed using reference TRBV7-2 and TRBJ2-7, is GAGVSQSPSNKVTEKGKDVELRCDPISGHTALYWYRQSLGQGLEFLIYFQGNSAPDKSGLPSDRFSAERTGGSVSTLTIQRTQQEDSAVYLCASSSLAGTTYEQYFGPGTRLTVT.

The gene calls are TRBV6-1 and TRBJ1-1, with D possibly being TRBD1 (5 bases). Germline V gene data show CDR1 as MNHNS and CDR2 as SASEGT. V was cut by 7 bases and J by 6 bases, with 21 bases left in between. The CDR3 contains 15 residues. The CDR3 sequence is CASNYGKVPGAEAFF. The CDR3 nucleotides read TGTGCCAGCAACTATGGAAAGGTCCCGGGGGCTGAAGCTTTCTTT.

As DNA, the CDR3 is TGTGCCAGCAGCTTCCTGACTAGCGGGAGGCAAGAGACCCAGTACTTC. Its translation: CASSFLTSGRQETQYF. The J gene is TRBJ2-5, the V gene TRBV5-8; the match to TRBD2 covers 13 bases. The CDR3 totals 16 residues. The V gene's germline CDR1 is SGHTS and CDR2 YDEGEE. Trimming removed 2 bases from V and 2 bases from J; junction bases left unmatched: 3.

This clone was seen more than once but under ten times. The chain uses TRBV6-1 and TRBJ2-5; no reliable D call. The CDR3 runs to 14 residues. Germline CDR1 reads MNHNS; CDR2 reads SASEGT. V lost 6 bases and J 6 bases, leaving 17 bases between the germline ends. CDR3 bases: TGTGCCAGCAGCACCCGCGGTAGCTCGAAGACCCAGTACTTC. It encodes CASSTRGSSKTQYF.

This chain joins TRBV13 and TRBJ1-6; TRBD1 aligns across 8 bases. The CDR3 is made up of 15 amino acids. The J segment lost 7 bases and the V segment lost 5 bases, leaving 7 bases of the junction unmatched. The germline CDR1 and CDR2 sequences are PRHDT and FYEKMQ (reference sequence). CDR3 sequence reads: CASSVDDRGNSPLHF. The CDR3 DNA follows: TGTGCCAGCAGCGTAGACGACAGGGGAAATTCACCCCTCCACTTT.

The chain is built from TRBV6-1 and TRBJ1-5, with TRBD1 as a possible D gene (6 bases). Germline V lookup: CDR1 MNHNS, CDR2 SASEGT. The CDR3 loop spans 13 amino acids. Trimming removed 6 bases from V and 7 bases from J, with 13 bases in between. CDR3 loop: CASSATGKQPQHF. The CDR3, as DNA: TGTGCCAGCAGCGCAACAGGGAAGCAGCCCCAGCATTTT.

This clone was detected only a few times. V usage is TRBV5-1 and J usage is TRBJ2-5; D call uncertain. The ends were cut back, 0 bases at V and 0 bases at J, with 12 bases in the middle. The V gene's germline CDR1 is SGHRS and CDR2 YFSETQ. CDR3 size: 16 residues. The CDR3 nucleotides read TGCGCCAGCAGCTTGGGTACGCTGACAAACCAAGAGACCCAGTACTTC. It translates to CASSLGTLTNQETQYF.

The chain recombines TRBV2 with TRBJ2-6; tentatively, D is TRBD1 (5 bases). V was cut by 3 bases and J by 4 bases, with 10 bases left in between. This CDR3 region has 15 residues. Germline lookup yields CDR1 SNHLY and CDR2 FYNNEI. The CDR3 DNA is TGTGCCAGCAGTGAGGGGCTAATGGGGGCCAACGTCCTGACTTTC. Translated: CASSEGLMGANVLTF.